The source of this T cell receptor beta chain is a study of cytotoxic CD8 clonotypes in ibrutinib-treated CLL. Across the whole study: Partial responses totalled approximately 25 and complete responses 2; after median 68 months, about 15 remained remitted and roughly twelve progressed.

This clone has just a few counts. Its specificity is unknown. A 1 in 200,000 to 1 in 1 million T cell depth was the sequencing target. Repertoires were generated with immunoSEQ multiplex PCR, while TCRdb's copy carries only in-frame clones and drops some. The table has approximately 90,000 clones, roughly three quarters seen once. The CDR3 contains 15 residues. Germline-derived CDR1 and CDR2 are SGHTA and FQGNSA. V lost 5 bases and J lost 6, with 19 bases in between. Findings of the study overall: With treatment, public clonotypes, which were uncommon, either contracted or remained stable.

The rearrangement joins TRBV7-2 to TRBJ1-2, with D perhaps matching TRBD1 (5 bases). The input for sequencing was PBMCs, taken after 24 months of ibrutinib treatment. The sequence came from a human donor with chronic lymphocytic leukemia. The CDR3 nucleotides are TGTGCCAGCAGCCCCCTTGTGATAAGGGGCCATGGCTACACCTTC. Amino acid sequence: CASSPLVIRGHGYTF. Variable domain in full (rest from reference TRBV7-2 and TRBJ1-2): GAGVSQSPSNKVTEKGKDVELRCDPISGHTALYWYRQSLGQGLEFLIYFQGNSAPDKSGLPSDRFSAERTGGSVSTLTIQRTQQEDSAVYLCASSPLVIRGHGYTFGSGTRLTVV.